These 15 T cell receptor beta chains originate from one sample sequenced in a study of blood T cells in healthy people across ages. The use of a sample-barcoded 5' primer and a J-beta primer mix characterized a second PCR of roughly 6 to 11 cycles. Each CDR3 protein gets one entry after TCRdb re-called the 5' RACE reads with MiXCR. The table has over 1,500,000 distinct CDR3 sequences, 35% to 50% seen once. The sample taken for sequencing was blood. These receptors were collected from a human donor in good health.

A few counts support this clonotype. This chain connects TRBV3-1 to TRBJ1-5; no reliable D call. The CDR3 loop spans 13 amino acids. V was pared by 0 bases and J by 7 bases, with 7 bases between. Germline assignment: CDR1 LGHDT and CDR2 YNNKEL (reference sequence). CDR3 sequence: CASSQEWGQPQHF. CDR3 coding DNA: TGTGCCAGCAGCCAAGAATGGGGACAGCCCCAGCATTTT.

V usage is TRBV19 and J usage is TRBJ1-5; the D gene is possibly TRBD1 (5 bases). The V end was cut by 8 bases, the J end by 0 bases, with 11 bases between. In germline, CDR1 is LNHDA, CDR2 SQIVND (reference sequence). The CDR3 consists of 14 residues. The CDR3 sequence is CASYAGPSNQPQHF. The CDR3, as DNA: TGTGCCAGTTATGCGGGGCCTAGCAATCAGCCCCAGCATTTT.

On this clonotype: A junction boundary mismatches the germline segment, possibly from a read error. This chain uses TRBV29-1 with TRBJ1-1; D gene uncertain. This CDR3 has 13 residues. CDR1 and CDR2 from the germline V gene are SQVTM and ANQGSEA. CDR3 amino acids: CSIGWMGNPEAFF. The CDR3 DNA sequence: TGCAGCATTGGCTGGATGGGGAACCCTGAAGCTTTCTTT.

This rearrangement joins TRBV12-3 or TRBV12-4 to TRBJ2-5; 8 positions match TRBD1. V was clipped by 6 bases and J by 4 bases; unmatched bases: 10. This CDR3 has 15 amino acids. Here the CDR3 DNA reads TGTGCCAGCAGGTCAGGGGGCAATACCCGAGAGACCCAGTACTTC. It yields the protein CASRSGGNTRETQYF.

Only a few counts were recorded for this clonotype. CDR3 in amino acids: CSSRTENGYTF. The DNA for the CDR3 is TGCAGCTCCCGGACGGAGAATGGCTACACCTTC. This chain links TRBV29-1 with TRBJ1-2; D is uncertain. Trimming took off 8 bases at V and 6 bases at J, with 13 bases between the two ends. CDR3 length equals 11 residues. CDR1 is SQVTM, CDR2 ANQGSEA, per germline.

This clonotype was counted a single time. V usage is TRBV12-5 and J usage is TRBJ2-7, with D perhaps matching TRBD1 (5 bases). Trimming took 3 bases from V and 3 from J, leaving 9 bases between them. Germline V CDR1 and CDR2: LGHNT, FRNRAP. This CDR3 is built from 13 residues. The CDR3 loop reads CASGFVTVYEQYF. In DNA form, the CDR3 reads TGTGCTAGTGGTTTTGTGACAGTCTACGAGCAGTACTTC.

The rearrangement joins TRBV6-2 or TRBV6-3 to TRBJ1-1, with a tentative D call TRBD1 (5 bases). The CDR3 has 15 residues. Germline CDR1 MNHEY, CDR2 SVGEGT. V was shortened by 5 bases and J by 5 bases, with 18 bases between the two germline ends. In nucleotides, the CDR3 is TGTGCCAGCAGTCCACATTTAGGGGCGAGGACTGAAGCTTTCTTT. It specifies CASSPHLGARTEAFF.

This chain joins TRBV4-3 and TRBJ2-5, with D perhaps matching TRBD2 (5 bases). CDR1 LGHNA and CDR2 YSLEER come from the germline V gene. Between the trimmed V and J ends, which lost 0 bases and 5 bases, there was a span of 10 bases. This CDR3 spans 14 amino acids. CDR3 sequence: CASSQEGVSETQYF. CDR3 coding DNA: TGCGCCAGCAGCCAAGAGGGAGTTTCCGAGACCCAGTACTTC.

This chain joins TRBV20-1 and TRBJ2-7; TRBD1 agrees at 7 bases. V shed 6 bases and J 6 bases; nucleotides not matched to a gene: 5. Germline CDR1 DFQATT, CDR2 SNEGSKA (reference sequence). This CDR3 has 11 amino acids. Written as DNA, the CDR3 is TGCAGTGCAACCGACAGGGCCGAGCAGTACTTC. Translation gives CSATDRAEQYF.

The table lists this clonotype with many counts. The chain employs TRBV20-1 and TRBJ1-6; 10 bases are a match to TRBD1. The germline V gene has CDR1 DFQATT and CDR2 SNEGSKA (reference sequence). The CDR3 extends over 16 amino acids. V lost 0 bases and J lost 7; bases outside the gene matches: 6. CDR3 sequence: CSARDLMTGGNSPLHF. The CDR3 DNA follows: TGCAGTGCTAGAGATCTAATGACAGGGGGCAATTCACCCCTCCACTTT.

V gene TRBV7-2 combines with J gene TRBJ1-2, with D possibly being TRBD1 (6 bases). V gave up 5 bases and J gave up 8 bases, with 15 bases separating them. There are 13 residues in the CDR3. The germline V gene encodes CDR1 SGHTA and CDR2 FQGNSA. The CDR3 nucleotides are TGTGCCAGCAGCCCAGGGGAACGGCGAGGCTACACCTTC. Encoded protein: CASSPGERRGYTF.

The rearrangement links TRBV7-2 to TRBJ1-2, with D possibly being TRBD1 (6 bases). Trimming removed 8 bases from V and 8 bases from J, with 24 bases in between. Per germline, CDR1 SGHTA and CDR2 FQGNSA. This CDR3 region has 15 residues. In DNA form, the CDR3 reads TGTGCCAGCTTAGTACCAGGGGTGGGTCGATTGGGCTACACCTTC. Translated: CASLVPGVGRLGYTF. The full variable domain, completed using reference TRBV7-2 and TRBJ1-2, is GAGVSQSPSNKVTEKGKDVELRCDPISGHTALYWYRQSLGQGLEFLIYFQGNSAPDKSGLPSDRFSAERTGGSVSTLTIQRTQQEDSAVYLCASLVPGVGRLGYTFGSGTRLTVV.

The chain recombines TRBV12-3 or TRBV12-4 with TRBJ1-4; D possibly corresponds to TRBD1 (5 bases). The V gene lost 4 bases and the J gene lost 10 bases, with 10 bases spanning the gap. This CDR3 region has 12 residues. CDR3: CASSSGTSKLFF. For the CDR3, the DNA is TGTGCCAGCAGTTCTGGGACGTCAAAACTGTTTTTT.

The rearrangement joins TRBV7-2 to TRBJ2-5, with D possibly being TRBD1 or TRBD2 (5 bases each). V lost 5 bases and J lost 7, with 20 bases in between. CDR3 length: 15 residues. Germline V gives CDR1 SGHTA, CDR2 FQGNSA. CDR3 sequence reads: CTSSPQDSWWGTQYF. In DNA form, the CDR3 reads TGTACCAGCAGCCCACAGGACTCCTGGTGGGGGACCCAGTACTTC.

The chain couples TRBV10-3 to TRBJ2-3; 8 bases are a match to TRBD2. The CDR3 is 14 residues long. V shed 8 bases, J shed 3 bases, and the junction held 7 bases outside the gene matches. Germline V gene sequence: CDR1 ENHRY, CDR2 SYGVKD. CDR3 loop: CAIAPGLGTDTQYF. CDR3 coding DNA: TGTGCCATCGCCCCGGGACTAGGAACAGATACGCAGTATTTT.